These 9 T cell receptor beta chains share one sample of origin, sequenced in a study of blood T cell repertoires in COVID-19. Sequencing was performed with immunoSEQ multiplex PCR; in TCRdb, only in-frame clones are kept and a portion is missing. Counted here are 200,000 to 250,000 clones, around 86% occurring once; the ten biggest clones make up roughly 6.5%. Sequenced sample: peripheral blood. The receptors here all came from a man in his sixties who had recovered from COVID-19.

The CDR3 DNA follows: TGCGCCAGCAGCCAGGGACTCTCCCGTCCAGATACGCAGTATTTT. This encodes CASSQGLSRPDTQYF. The chain is built from TRBV4-1 and TRBJ2-3; the D gene is possibly TRBD2 (6 bases). The V gene lost 3 bases and the J gene lost 4 bases, with 14 bases spanning the gap. Germline CDR1 and CDR2: MGHRA and YSYEKL. This CDR3 region has 15 residues.

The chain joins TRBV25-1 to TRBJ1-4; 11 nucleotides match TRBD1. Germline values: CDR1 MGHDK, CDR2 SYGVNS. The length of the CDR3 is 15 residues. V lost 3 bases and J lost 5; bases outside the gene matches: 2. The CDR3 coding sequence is TGTGCCAGCAGTGACTGGGACAGGGGGAATGAAAAACTGTTTTTT. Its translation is CASSDWDRGNEKLFF. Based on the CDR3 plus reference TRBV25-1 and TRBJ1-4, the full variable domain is EADIYQTPRYLVIGTGKKITLECSQTMGHDKMYWYQQDPGMELHLIHYSYGVNSTEKGDLSSESTVSRIRTEHFPLTLESARPSHTSQYLCASSDWDRGNEKLFFGSGTQLSVL.

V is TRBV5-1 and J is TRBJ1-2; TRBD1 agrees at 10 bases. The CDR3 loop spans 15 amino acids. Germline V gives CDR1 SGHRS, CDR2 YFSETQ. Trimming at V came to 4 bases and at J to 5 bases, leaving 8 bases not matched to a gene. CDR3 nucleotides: TGCGCCAGCAGCCCGACAGGGGGCGCAGGATATGGCTACACCTTC. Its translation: CASSPTGGAGYGYTF.

CDR3 amino acids: CASIPQLAGGIDEQFF. Here the CDR3 DNA reads TGTGCCAGCATCCCCCAACTAGCGGGAGGAATCGATGAGCAGTTCTTC. The gene calls are TRBV27 and TRBJ2-1; 12 nucleotides match TRBD2. After removal of 7 bases from V and 8 bases from J, the junction contained 12 bases not matched to a gene. Germline V gives CDR1 MNHEY, CDR2 SMNVEV (reference sequence). The CDR3 has 16 residues.

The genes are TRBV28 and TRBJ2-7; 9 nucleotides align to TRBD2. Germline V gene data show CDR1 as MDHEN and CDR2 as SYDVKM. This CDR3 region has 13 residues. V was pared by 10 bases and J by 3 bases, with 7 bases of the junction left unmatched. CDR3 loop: CATRGGRGYEQYF. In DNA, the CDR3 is TGTGCCACCAGGGGCGGGAGGGGCTACGAGCAGTACTTC.

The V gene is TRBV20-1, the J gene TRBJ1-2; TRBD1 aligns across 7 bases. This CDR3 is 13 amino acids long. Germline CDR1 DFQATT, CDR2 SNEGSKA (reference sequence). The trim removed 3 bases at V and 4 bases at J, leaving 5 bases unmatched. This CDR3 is CSASGDRLYGYTF. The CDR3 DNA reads TGCAGTGCTAGTGGGGACAGACTCTATGGCTACACCTTC.

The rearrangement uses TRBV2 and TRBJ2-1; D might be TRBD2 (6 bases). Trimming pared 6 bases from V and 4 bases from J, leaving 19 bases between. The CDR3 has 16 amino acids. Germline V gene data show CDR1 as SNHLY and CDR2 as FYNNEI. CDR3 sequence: CASRKLAGLGYNEQFF. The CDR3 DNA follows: TGTGCCAGCAGGAAATTGGCGGGGTTAGGATACAATGAGCAGTTCTTC. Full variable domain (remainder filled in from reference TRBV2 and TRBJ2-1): EPEVTQTPSHQVTQMGQEVILRCVPISNHLYFYWYRQILGQKVEFLVSFYNNEISEKSEIFDDQFSVERPDGSNFTLKIRSTKLEDSAMYFCASRKLAGLGYNEQFFGPGTRLTVL.

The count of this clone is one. The CDR3 reads CASSLRTGPNTEAFF. The CDR3 coding sequence is TGTGCCAGCAGCTTGCGGACAGGGCCGAACACTGAAGCTTTCTTT. The rearrangement uses TRBV7-3 and TRBJ1-1; TRBD1 matches 8 bases. From germline, CDR1 is SGHTA and CDR2 FQGTGA. The V segment lost 3 bases and the J segment 1 base; nucleotides outside the gene matches: 4. This CDR3 is built from 15 residues.

CDR3 nucleotides: TGTGCCAGCAGCTTCTTGTCGAGCGAGACAGATACGCAGTATTTT. It translates to CASSFLSSETDTQYF. V gene TRBV7-3 combines with J gene TRBJ2-3; no clear D gene. CDR3 length equals 15 residues. V lost 3 bases, J lost 3 bases, and 13 bases lay in between. Germline V gene sequence: CDR1 SGHTA, CDR2 FQGTGA.